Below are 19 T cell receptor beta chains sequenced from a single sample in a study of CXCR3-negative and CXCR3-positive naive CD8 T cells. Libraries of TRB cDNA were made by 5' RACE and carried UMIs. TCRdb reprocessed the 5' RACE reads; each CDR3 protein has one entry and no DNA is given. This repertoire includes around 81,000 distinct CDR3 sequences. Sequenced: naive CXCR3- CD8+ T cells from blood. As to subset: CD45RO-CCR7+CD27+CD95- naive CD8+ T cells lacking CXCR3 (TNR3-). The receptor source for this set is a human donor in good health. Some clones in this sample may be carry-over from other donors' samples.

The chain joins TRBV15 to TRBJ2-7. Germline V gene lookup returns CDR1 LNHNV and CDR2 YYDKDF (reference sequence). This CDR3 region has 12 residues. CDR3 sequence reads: CATSREGAEQYF.

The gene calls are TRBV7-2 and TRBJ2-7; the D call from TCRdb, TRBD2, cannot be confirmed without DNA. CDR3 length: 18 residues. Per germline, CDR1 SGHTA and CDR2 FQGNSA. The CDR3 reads CASSLKGGRGSFYYEQYF.

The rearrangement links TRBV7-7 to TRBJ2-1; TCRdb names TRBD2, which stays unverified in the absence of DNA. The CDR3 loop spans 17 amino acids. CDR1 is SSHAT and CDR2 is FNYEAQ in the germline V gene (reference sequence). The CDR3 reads CASSLGLAGDITNEQFF.

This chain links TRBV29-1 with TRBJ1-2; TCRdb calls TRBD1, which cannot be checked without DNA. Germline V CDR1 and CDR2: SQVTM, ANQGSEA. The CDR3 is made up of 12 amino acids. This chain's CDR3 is CSVETGEHGYTF.

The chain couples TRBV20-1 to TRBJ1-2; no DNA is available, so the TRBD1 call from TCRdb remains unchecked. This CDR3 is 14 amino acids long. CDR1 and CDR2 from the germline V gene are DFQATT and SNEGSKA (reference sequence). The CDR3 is CSARDPWQGYGYTF.

CDR3 sequence reads: CSVPAGHSNEQFF. The V gene is TRBV29-1, the J gene TRBJ2-1; the TRBD1 assignment by TCRdb is unverifiable without DNA. The germline CDR1 and CDR2 sequences are SQVTM and ANQGSEA. This CDR3 spans 13 amino acids.

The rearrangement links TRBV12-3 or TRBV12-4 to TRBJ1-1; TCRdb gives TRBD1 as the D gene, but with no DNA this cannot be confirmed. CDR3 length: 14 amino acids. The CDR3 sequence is CASSTRPGELEAFF.

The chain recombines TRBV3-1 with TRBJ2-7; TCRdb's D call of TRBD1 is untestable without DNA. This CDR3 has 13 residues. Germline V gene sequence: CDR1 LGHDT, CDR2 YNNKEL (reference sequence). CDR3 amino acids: CASSLATAYEQYF.

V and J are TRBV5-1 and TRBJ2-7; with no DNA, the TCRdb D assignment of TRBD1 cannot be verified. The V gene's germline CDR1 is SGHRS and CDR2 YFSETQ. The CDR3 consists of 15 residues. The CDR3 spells CASSLQGVPSYEQYF.

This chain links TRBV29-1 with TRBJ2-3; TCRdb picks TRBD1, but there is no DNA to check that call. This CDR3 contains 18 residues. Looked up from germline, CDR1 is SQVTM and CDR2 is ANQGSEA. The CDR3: CSVEDPGRGVGVTDTQYF.

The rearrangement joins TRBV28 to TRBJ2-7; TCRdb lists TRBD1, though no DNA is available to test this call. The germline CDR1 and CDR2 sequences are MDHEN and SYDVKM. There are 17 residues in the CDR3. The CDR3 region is CASSSEMGRHFAYEQYF. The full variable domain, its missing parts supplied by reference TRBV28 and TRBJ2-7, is DVKVTQSSRYLVKRTGEKVFLECVQDMDHENMFWYRQDPGLGLRLIYFSYDVKMKEKGDIPEGYSVSREKKERFSLILESASTNQTSMYLCASSSEMGRHFAYEQYFGPGTRLTVT.

This CDR3 is CASSYVGANSAGANVLTF. The V and J genes are TRBV6-2 or TRBV6-3 and TRBJ2-6. Germline lookup yields CDR1 MNHEY and CDR2 SVGEGT. This CDR3 is built from 18 residues.

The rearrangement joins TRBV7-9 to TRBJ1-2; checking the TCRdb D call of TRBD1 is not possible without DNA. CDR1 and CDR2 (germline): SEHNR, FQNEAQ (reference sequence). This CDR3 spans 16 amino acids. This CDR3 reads CASSLSGTGEQYGYTF.

CDR3 in amino acids: CSVTKNTEAFF. This chain uses TRBV29-1 with TRBJ1-1. Germline V gene data show CDR1 as SQVTM and CDR2 as ANQGSEA. The CDR3 runs to 11 residues.

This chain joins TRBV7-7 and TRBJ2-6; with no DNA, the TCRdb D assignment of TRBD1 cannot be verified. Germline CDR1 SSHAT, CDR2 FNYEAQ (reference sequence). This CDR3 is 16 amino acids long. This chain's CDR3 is CASSLGAGSGANVLTF.

Here the CDR3 reads CASSDSNEQFF. The rearrangement joins TRBV9 to TRBJ2-1. CDR3 length: 11 residues. The V gene's germline CDR1 is SGDLS and CDR2 YYNGEE.

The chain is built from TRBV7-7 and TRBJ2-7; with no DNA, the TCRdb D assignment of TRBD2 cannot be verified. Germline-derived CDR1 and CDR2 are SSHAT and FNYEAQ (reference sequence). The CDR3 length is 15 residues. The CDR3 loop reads CASSPGTSGSFEQYF. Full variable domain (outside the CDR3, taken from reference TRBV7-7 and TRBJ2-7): GAGVSQSPRYKVTKRGQDVTLRCDPISSHATLYWYQQALGQGPEFLTYFNYEAQPDKSGLPSDRFSAERPEGSISTLTIQRTEQRDSAMYRCASSPGTSGSFEQYFGPGTRLTVT.

The CDR3: CASSFPGQLGRNEQFF. The chain combines TRBV12-3 or TRBV12-4 with TRBJ2-1. The CDR3 extends over 16 amino acids.

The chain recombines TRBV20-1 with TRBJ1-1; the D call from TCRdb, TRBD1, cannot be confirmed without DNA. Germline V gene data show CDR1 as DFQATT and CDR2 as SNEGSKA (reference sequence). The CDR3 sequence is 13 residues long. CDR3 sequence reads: CSALGQENTEAFF.